Below, 18 T cell receptor beta chains from the same sample are listed, as sequenced in a study of tumor-infiltrating lymphocytes in primary liver carcinoma. A constant-region primer served to make TCR beta cDNA from roughly 480 ng total RNA. Slightly modified ARM-PCR, run as three nested multiplex PCR rounds, produced the TCR beta libraries. Researchers ran the first two PCR rounds for approximately 9 cycles each with TRBV1-TRBV30 forward primers and a C-beta reverse primer. TCRdb used MiXCR to reprocess the multiplex PCR reads, holding one entry per CDR3 protein. The sample lists around 29,000 distinct CDR3 sequences, 71% occurring once. Co-extraction yielded RNA and DNA from about 20-30 mg of unsorted bulk tissue. Input material: liver tumor tissue from sampling region 3. Subset described: tumor region T3, left-lateral pole. Receptors originate from a woman in her thirties with primary liver carcinoma and hepatitis B virus infection.

The V call is TRBV6-1, the J call TRBJ2-7; 11 bases agree with TRBD2. Germline assignment: CDR1 MNHNS and CDR2 SASEGT. The CDR3 spans 13 residues. The CDR3 DNA reads TGTGCTAGCGGGAGGGACAGACCCTACGAGCAGTACTTC. This codes for CASGRDRPYEQYF.

As for this clonotype: The CDR3 ends on some other residue instead of the conserved phenylalanine or tryptophan, so this is likely a read error. The rearrangement joins TRBV11-2 to TRBJ2-3; 7 bases map to TRBD2. The CDR3 totals 15 residues. The germline V gene has CDR1 SGHAT and CDR2 FQNNGV. The CDR3 nucleotides read TGTGCCAGCAGGCCCTCTGCGACTAGCACAGATGCGCAGTATCTT. This codes for CASRPSATSTDAQYL.

The chain has TRBV11-2 and TRBJ2-2, with 9 nucleotides matching TRBD2. This CDR3 comprises 18 residues. Germline V gene sequence: CDR1 SGHAT, CDR2 FQNNGV. Germline trimming cut 4 bases from V and 0 bases from J; bases unmatched to any gene: 9. The CDR3 DNA reads as TGTGCCAGCAGCTCACCCCGAGCGGGAGGCCCGAACACCGGGGAGCTGTTTTTT. Encoded protein: CASSSPRAGGPNTGELFF.

Notes on this clonotype: This sequence may be a read error, since a much larger clone differs from it by one base. The chain uses TRBV6-5 and TRBJ1-1, with unresolved D. This CDR3 region has 15 residues. The V end lost 0 bases, the J end lost 3 bases, and 11 bases lay between the germline ends. Germline lookup yields CDR1 MNHEY and CDR2 SVGAGI. As DNA, the CDR3 is TGTGCCAGCAGTTACTCCCCGGTTCAGGACACTGAAGCTTTCTTT. This encodes CASSYSPVQDTEAFF.

As for this clonotype: A much bigger clone sits one base away, suggesting this may be a read error. The chain uses TRBV6-5 and TRBJ1-1; no reliable D call. The CDR3 spans 15 residues. Germline assignment: CDR1 MNHEY and CDR2 SVGAGI. V lost 0 bases and J 1 base, leaving 9 bases between the germline ends. The CDR3 DNA reads as TGTGCCAGCAGTTACTCCCCGGTTCCGAACACTGAAGCTTTCTTT. Protein sequence: CASSYSPVPNTEAFF.

This clonotype was observed a single time. At one of its ends the junction is not consistent with the germline gene, which may arise from a read error. This rearrangement joins TRBV11-1 to TRBJ2-2, with D maybe TRBD2 (6 bases). CDR3 length: 16 amino acids. Germline V gene data show CDR1 as SGHAT and CDR2 as FQDESV (reference sequence). The CDR3, as DNA: TGTGCCAGCAGGTTAGTGGGGGGTACGAACATCGCGGAGCTGTTTTTT. Protein sequence: CASRLVGGTNIAELFF.

Comments on this clonotype: One junction end disagrees with the germline gene, perhaps due to a read error. The chain uses TRBV12-3 or TRBV12-4 and TRBJ2-2; TRBD2 might be the D (6 bases). The CDR3 covers 16 residues. Written as DNA, the CDR3 is TGTGCCGCTTCACCCGGCGGGATGGCCAGCACCGGGGAGCTGCTTTTT. Its translation: CAASPGGMASTGELLF.

Details on this clonotype: At one of its ends the junction is not consistent with the germline gene, which may arise from a read error. The V and J genes are TRBV11-2 and TRBJ1-2, with D possibly matching TRBD1 (6 bases). CDR3 size: 15 residues. CDR1 and CDR2 from the germline V gene are SGHAT and FQNNGV. CDR3 sequence (DNA): TGTGCCAGGAGCTTAGGCCCAGGGGCCAACTATGGCTACACCTTC. It translates to CARSLGPGANYGYTF.

Notes on this clonotype: A junction end diverges from the germline sequence, so it may reflect a read error. The chain links TRBV5-4 to TRBJ2-1; D is uncertain. The germline V gene encodes CDR1 SGHNT and CDR2 YYREEE (reference sequence). The CDR3 is 15 residues long. The CDR3 here is CVSSLDASSYIEQFF. Written as DNA, the CDR3 is TGTGTCAGCAGCTTGGATGCCAGCAGCTACATTGAGCAGTTCTTC.

About this clonotype: An end of the junction does not agree with germline; a read error may underlie this. The chain couples TRBV28 to TRBJ2-7, with TRBD1 identical over 7 bases. From germline, CDR1 is MDHEN and CDR2 SYDVKM. This CDR3 spans 13 amino acids. The CDR3 is CTSRADRVHEQYF. The CDR3 bases are TGTACCAGCAGGGCAGACAGGGTCCACGAGCAGTACTTC.

This clonotype was seen only a few times. One end of the junction is discordant with germline, which a read error may explain. The V and J genes are TRBV11-3 and TRBJ2-5, with TRBD1 matching over 7 bases. The CDR3 totals 17 residues. CDR1 and CDR2 (germline): SGHNT, YENEEA. Written as DNA, the CDR3 is TGTGCCAGCCGGAGATGGACAGGTTGGCGCCTTCAAGAGACCCACTACTTC. Translated, it gives CASRRWTGWRLQETHYF.

Concerning this clonotype: Since no conserved phenylalanine or tryptophan closes the CDR3, a read error is the likely cause. It is unclear where the CDR3 begins or ends on the DNA, so no DNA is shown, and the CDR3 is as TCRdb lists it. The chain carries TRBV10-3 and TRBJ1-1; the table's D call, TRBD1, was not checked against the DNA. The CDR3 totals 15 residues, both ends included. CDR1 ENHRY and CDR2 SYGVKD come from the germline V gene. CDR3 amino acids: CAISTGTTLNTETFL.

Remarks on this clonotype: Without the conserved terminal phenylalanine or tryptophan, this CDR3 likely stems from a read error. The chain is built from TRBV12-3 or TRBV12-4 and TRBJ2-5; possible D gene TRBD2, 5 bases. The CDR3 covers 15 residues. CDR3 DNA: TGTACCAGCAGCACCTACTCCGGTAGCGAAGAGACCCAGTACTTA. Translated, it gives CTSSTYSGSEETQYL.

This chain links TRBV11-2 with TRBJ2-7, with 7 nucleotides matching TRBD1. V was pared by 4 bases and J by 3 bases, with 9 bases of the junction left unmatched. CDR3 length: 15 amino acids. In germline, CDR1 is SGHAT, CDR2 FQNNGV. This CDR3 reads CASSSPGTDSYEQYF. The CDR3, as DNA: TGTGCCAGCAGCTCTCCTGGGACAGATAGCTACGAGCAGTACTTC.

A remark on this clonotype: The junction departs from the called germline gene at one end, perhaps through a read error. The chain is built from TRBV28 and TRBJ2-7; 9 bases are a match to TRBD2. CDR1 is MDHEN, CDR2 SYDVKM, per germline. This CDR3 is built from 16 residues. The CDR3 DNA reads TGTGCCAGCAGTTTGCCTTGGCTAGCGGGAACCAACGAGCAGTATTTC. Translation gives CASSLPWLAGTNEQYF. Full variable domain (rest looked up from reference TRBV28 and TRBJ2-7): DVKVTQSSRYLVKRTGEKVFLECVQDMDHENMFWYRQDPGLGLRLIYFSYDVKMKEKGDIPEGYSVSREKKERFSLILESASTNQTSMYLCASSLPWLAGTNEQYFGPGTRLTVT.

V is TRBV11-1 and J is TRBJ1-2; D ambiguous. The CDR3 has 14 residues. Germline lookup yields CDR1 SGHAT and CDR2 FQDESV (reference sequence). The DNA for the CDR3 is TGTGCTAACAGTTTTTCAGCGTTCTTGGGAGGCCACACCTTC. Its protein is CANSFSAFLGGHTF.

Comments on this clonotype: The junction differs from germline at one of its ends, possibly a read error. V usage is TRBV29-1 and J usage is TRBJ2-7; D is ambiguous. The CDR3 consists of 13 residues. Germline V gives CDR1 SQVTM, CDR2 ANQGSEA. CDR3: CNVETGSSYEQYF. DNA of the CDR3: TGCAACGTTGAAACTGGTAGCTCCTACGAGCAGTACTTC.

Remarks on this clonotype: The junction shows a germline mismatch at one end, possibly a read error. The chain uses TRBV11-1 and TRBJ2-5; D gene uncertain. The CDR3 is made up of 15 amino acids. Germline V lookup: CDR1 SGHAT, CDR2 FQDESV (reference sequence). CDR3 nucleotide sequence: TGTGCCAGCAGCTTGGGTGTACAAGCTAGAGAGACCAAGTACTTC. Translated, it gives CASSLGVQARETKYF.